The sample holds many counts of the clone carrying this T cell receptor beta chain. No progression to ophthalmopathy during 18 months of follow-up defined stable disease. Researchers barred patients who had uncontrolled infection, other autoimmune disease, pregnancy or lactation. Diagnoses used clinical symptoms, serum thyroxine and TRAb, thyroid ultrasound and orbital computed tomography. The PBMCs were sourced from fresh peripheral blood (about 10 ml). CDR3 size: 13 residues. V shed 7 bases and J shed 6 bases, with 14 bases lying between them. The sample comes from a study of T cells in Graves' hyperthyroidism and ophthalmopathy. Amplification yielded TCR beta CDR3 regions, with RNA transcripts as the source. RT-PCR in the first round (using the HTBI primer set) targeted the TCR CDR3. MiXCR, applied by TCRdb to the multiplex PCR reads, yields one record per CDR3 protein. Here the sample spans about 290,000 distinct CDR3 sequences, roughly 17% being singletons.

The receptor was isolated from a man aged 25-45 years with Graves' hyperthyroidism. V and J are TRBV12-3 or TRBV12-4 and TRBJ2-3; D gene unclear. The source material was blood. CDR3 amino acids: CASTILPRDTQYF. Here the CDR3 DNA reads TGTGCCAGCACGATTCTGCCGCGGGATACGCAGTATTTT.